The clone carrying this T cell receptor beta chain was seen ten or more times. Its target is not known. J was trimmed by 5 bases and V by 4 bases; bases with no gene match: 14. Germline lookup yields CDR1 DFQATT and CDR2 SNEGSKA (reference sequence). This CDR3 has 15 amino acids. TCRbeta library construction was performed incorporating unique molecular identifiers. TCRdb independently ran MiXCR on the PCR reads; one entry per CDR3 protein. The sample includes approximately 250,000 distinct CDR3 sequences, roughly a quarter of them seen just once. This sample was included in a study of T-cell reconstitution after alpha-beta-depleted transplantation in children. The study's findings and limits: Reportedly, alpha-beta T cells present about two months post-transplant originated from several hundred expanded clones of graft origin.

The specimen was PBMCs, collected before TCRalphabeta/CD19-depleted stem cell transplant. The source is a girl aged 2 to 9 with Fanconi anemia, due to receive a stem cell transplant. V usage is TRBV20-1 and J usage is TRBJ2-7; 7 positions agree with TRBD2. The CDR3 DNA follows: TGCAGTGCTAAAGTTCATGGGGGAGGGACGCACGAGCAGTACTTC. It is translated as CSAKVHGGGTHEQYF.